Below, 32 T cell receptor beta chains from the same sample are listed, as sequenced in a study of blood T cells in healthy people across ages. A second PCR, run for roughly 7 to 11 cycles, used a sample-barcoded 5' primer plus a J-beta primer mix. TCRdb reprocessed the 5' RACE reads via MiXCR and lists one record per CDR3 protein. The sample lists 850,000 or so distinct CDR3 sequences, under 35% seen once, with about 18% in the top ten. Sequencing was carried out using blood. The receptors shown here come from a woman older than 75 in good health.

This clonotype was detected ten times or more. The chain couples TRBV7-9 to TRBJ1-5; unclear D gene. Trimming took off 4 bases at V and 3 bases at J, with 4 bases between the two ends. Germline values: CDR1 SEHNR, CDR2 FQNEAQ (reference sequence). The length of the CDR3 is 12 residues. The CDR3 DNA sequence: TGTGCCAGCAGCTCTAACAATCAGCCCCAGCATTTT. Translation gives CASSSNNQPQHF.

In its sample, this clonotype was seen many times. This rearrangement joins TRBV11-3 to TRBJ2-7; 7 nucleotides line up with TRBD1. The germline V gene has CDR1 SGHNT and CDR2 YENEEA. This CDR3 has 15 amino acids. V was pared by 5 bases and J by 2 bases, with 9 bases of the junction left unmatched. CDR3 DNA sequence: TGTGCCAGCAGCCGGACAGGCTTCGGACCCTACGAGCAGTACTTC. Protein product: CASSRTGFGPYEQYF.

The rearrangement links TRBV25-1 to TRBJ1-1; 7 bases are a match to TRBD1. Germline CDR1 is MGHDK and CDR2 is SYGVNS. J gave up 0 bases and V 2 bases, and 0 bases lay outside the gene matches. The CDR3 length is 14 residues. The chain's CDR3 is CASSEDRVNTEAFF. Written as DNA, the CDR3 is TGTGCCAGCAGTGAAGACAGGGTGAACACTGAAGCTTTCTTT.

The sample holds many counts of this clonotype. The rearrangement joins TRBV29-1 to TRBJ2-3; D unclear. The CDR3 runs 12 residues. Trimming removed 0 bases from V and 2 bases from J, with 3 bases in between. The germline V gene encodes CDR1 SQVTM and CDR2 ANQGSEA. The CDR3 DNA follows: TGCAGCGTTGAAGATCACACAGATACGCAGTATTTT. Translated: CSVEDHTDTQYF.

The chain couples TRBV30 to TRBJ1-5; 8 bases match TRBD1. Losses at the gene ends were 0 bases for V and 3 bases for J; bases not matched to a gene: 4. The CDR3 runs 15 residues. Germline CDR1 reads GTSNPN; CDR2 reads SVGIG (reference sequence). The CDR3 coding sequence is TGTGCCTGGAGTGTAGTCAGGGGGCTCAATCAGCCCCAGCATTTT. As protein: CAWSVVRGLNQPQHF.

There are a few counts of this clonotype. The chain has TRBV14 and TRBJ2-5, with D unclear. In germline, CDR1 is SGHDN, CDR2 FVKESK. CDR3 size: 15 residues. V was clipped by 4 bases and J by 1 base, with 13 bases between them. As DNA, the CDR3 is TGTGCCAGCAGCCTACAAAACGGAATCCAAGAGACCCAGTACTTC. It specifies CASSLQNGIQETQYF.

There are a few counts of this clonotype. The rearrangement joins TRBV20-1 to TRBJ1-1, with D tentatively TRBD1 (5 bases). The CDR3 totals 14 residues. The V end was cut by 0 bases, the J end by 4 bases, with 12 bases between. Germline lookup yields CDR1 DFQATT and CDR2 SNEGSKA (reference sequence). The CDR3 loop is CSAREGGWRTEAFF. In nucleotides, the CDR3 is TGCAGTGCTAGAGAGGGGGGTTGGCGCACTGAAGCTTTCTTT.

This clonotype has at least ten counts. The V and J genes are TRBV20-1 and TRBJ1-2; D is ambiguous. The CDR3 consists of 12 residues. Germline V gene lookup returns CDR1 DFQATT and CDR2 SNEGSKA (reference sequence). V was trimmed by 7 bases and J by 3 bases, leaving 12 bases between them. CDR3 sequence (DNA): TGCAGTGTCCGGGGAGCCGACTATGGCTACACCTTC. Its protein product is CSVRGADYGYTF.

For this clonotype: A much larger clone differs from this one at a single base, so this may be a read error. The chain links TRBV2 to TRBJ2-4; D uncertain. CDR1 and CDR2 (germline): SNHLY, FYNNEI. The CDR3 covers 15 residues. CDR3 amino acids: CASSEGSGAKNIRYF. For the CDR3, the DNA is TGTGCCAGCAGTGAGGGCAGTGGAGCCAAAAACATTCGGTACTTC.

On this clonotype itself: This may be a read error: a much more frequent sequence differs by one nucleotide. The chain carries TRBV11-2 and TRBJ2-6; D is perhaps TRBD1 or TRBD2 (5 bases each). The CDR3 consists of 17 residues. Looked up from germline, CDR1 is SGHAT and CDR2 is FQNNGV. The CDR3 coding sequence is TGTGCCAGCAGCCGAAGGCCATTGGACTCTGGGGCCAACGTCCGGACTTTC. Its translation is CASSRRPLDSGANVRTF. Using reference TRBV11-2 and TRBJ2-6 for the parts outside the CDR3, the full variable domain is EAGVAQSPRYKIIEKRQSVAFWCNPISGHATLYWYQQILGQGPKLLIQFQNNGVVDDSQLPKDRFSAERLKGVDSTLKIQPAKLEDSAVYLCASSRRPLDSGANVRTFGAGSRLTVL.

This clonotype was seen repeatedly, ten times or more. The chain uses TRBV6-2 or TRBV6-3 and TRBJ2-7, with 9 bases that match TRBD1. The CDR3 contains 15 residues. Unmatched junction bases numbered 12, after V lost 6 bases and J lost 6 bases. The germline V gene encodes CDR1 MNHEY and CDR2 SVGEGT. The CDR3 reads CASRYSGTGFFEQYF. The CDR3, as DNA: TGTGCCAGCAGGTATTCCGGGACAGGGTTTTTCGAGCAGTACTTC.

V usage is TRBV5-1 and J usage is TRBJ1-2; D unclear. In germline, CDR1 is SGHRS, CDR2 YFSETQ. V gave up 0 bases and J gave up 4 bases, with 10 bases separating them. The CDR3 is 14 amino acids. The CDR3 bases are TGCGCCAGCAGCTTGGAGTCGGATGTCTATGGCTACACCTTC. It specifies CASSLESDVYGYTF.

This clonotype was counted many times. The chain combines TRBV10-3 with TRBJ2-7, with unresolved D. Trimming removed 11 bases from V and 2 bases from J, with 19 bases in between. Germline V gene lookup returns CDR1 ENHRY and CDR2 SYGVKD. The CDR3 extends over 14 amino acids. CDR3 coding DNA: TGTGCCGCTTCCCCCGCATTGCCGGCCTACGAGCAGTACTTC. It yields the protein CAASPALPAYEQYF.

The V call is TRBV7-8, the J call TRBJ2-1; the D gene is possibly TRBD2 (5 bases). CDR1 SGHVS and CDR2 FQNEAQ come from the germline V gene. CDR3 length equals 16 residues. V lost 2 bases and J lost 5, with 16 bases in between. The CDR3: CASSLITVTTNNEQFF. In DNA, the CDR3 is TGTGCCAGCAGCTTAATCACCGTGACTACAAACAATGAGCAGTTCTTC. The entire variable domain, with the rest obtained from reference TRBV7-8 and TRBJ2-1, is as follows: GAGVSQSPRYKVAKRGQDVALRCDPISGHVSLFWYQQALGQGPEFLTYFQNEAQLDKSGLPSDRFFAERPEGSVSTLKIQRTQQEDSAVYLCASSLITVTTNNEQFFGPGTRLTVL.

This clonotype was seen at least ten times. The V gene is TRBV28, the J gene TRBJ2-7, with D maybe TRBD1 (6 bases). The CDR3 totals 14 residues. Germline V lookup: CDR1 MDHEN, CDR2 SYDVKM. The V and J ends lost 6 bases and 6 bases respectively, with 18 bases between them. The CDR3 DNA reads TGTGCCAGCAGACGAGGGGGTTCGGACCTCGAGCAGTACTTC. Protein sequence: CASRRGGSDLEQYF.

This clonotype was observed many times. The gene calls are TRBV12-3 or TRBV12-4 and TRBJ2-7; 10 nucleotides align to TRBD1. The CDR3 is made up of 14 amino acids. V was clipped by 7 bases and J by 1 base; unmatched bases: 4. The CDR3, as DNA: TGTGCCAGCACCCGGACAGGGGGTTCCTACGAGCAGTACTTC. It specifies CASTRTGGSYEQYF.

This clonotype was seen ten or more times. The genes are TRBV27 and TRBJ2-1; 10 positions match TRBD1. The V gene end was trimmed by 7 bases and the J gene end by 7 bases; junction bases not matched to a gene: 4. Germline assignment: CDR1 MNHEY and CDR2 SMNVEV (reference sequence). This CDR3 comprises 13 residues. CDR3: CASKRTGGNEQFF. In nucleotides, the CDR3 is TGTGCCAGCAAACGGACAGGGGGAAATGAGCAGTTCTTC.

This clonotype was seen repeatedly, ten times or more. The chain has TRBV10-3 and TRBJ2-7; 7 nucleotides agree with TRBD2. Looked up from germline, CDR1 is ENHRY and CDR2 is SYGVKD. Losses at the gene ends were 3 bases for V and 1 base for J; bases not matched to a gene: 6. CDR3 length: 15 amino acids. The CDR3 reads CAISEGAGGSYEQYF. The CDR3 DNA reads TGTGCCATCAGTGAAGGGGCCGGGGGGTCCTACGAGCAGTACTTC.

J is TRBJ1-1 and V is TRBV7-9; weak D call: TRBD1 (6 bases). This CDR3 has 16 amino acids. In germline, CDR1 is SEHNR, CDR2 FQNEAQ (reference sequence). The V and J ends lost 4 bases and 1 base respectively, with 16 bases between them. The chain's CDR3 is CASSYQPGHSNTEAFF. In DNA, the CDR3 is TGTGCCAGCAGCTACCAACCGGGACATTCGAACACTGAAGCTTTCTTT.

The rearrangement links TRBV12-3 or TRBV12-4 to TRBJ2-5; no firm D call. V was clipped by 4 bases and J by 11 bases, with 17 bases between them. CDR3 size: 13 residues. Written as DNA, the CDR3 is TGTGCCAGCAGTTCAGGATCTAAGTACGGGCAGTACTTC. It yields the protein CASSSGSKYGQYF.

Only a few counts were recorded for this clonotype. The chain carries TRBV7-8 and TRBJ1-2; 7 nucleotides align to TRBD1. CDR3 length equals 14 residues. Losses at the gene ends were 4 bases for V and 3 bases for J; bases not matched to a gene: 5. CDR1 is SGHVS, CDR2 FQNEAQ, per germline. CDR3 in amino acids: CASSSPQGDYGYTF. The CDR3 DNA sequence: TGTGCCAGCAGCTCCCCTCAGGGGGACTATGGCTACACCTTC.

V gene TRBV20-1 combines with J gene TRBJ1-2; D gene uncertain. Trimming took 0 bases from V and 2 from J, leaving 10 bases between them. Germline CDR1 is DFQATT and CDR2 is SNEGSKA (reference sequence). This CDR3 is built from 14 residues. The CDR3 DNA reads TGCAGTGCTAGAGATCGAAGCCAGAACTATGGCTACACCTTC. This gives the protein CSARDRSQNYGYTF.

This clonotype has just a few counts. The V gene is TRBV20-1, the J gene TRBJ2-5, with 9 bases identical to TRBD2. CDR1 is DFQATT and CDR2 is SNEGSKA in the germline V gene (reference sequence). The V segment lost 8 bases and the J segment 11 bases; nucleotides outside the gene matches: 18. The CDR3 has 14 amino acids. This CDR3 reads CSTKPGTSTHEQYF. The CDR3 DNA is TGCAGTACCAAACCCGGGACTAGCACCCATGAGCAGTACTTC.

This clonotype has at least ten counts. The chain joins TRBV21-1 to TRBJ1-4; TRBD1, the table's D call, was not compared with the DNA. TRBV21-1 is tagged as a pseudogene. The CDR3 has 12 residues. CDR3 nucleotide sequence: TGTGCCAGAACCGGGACAGATGAAAAACTGTTTTTT. Protein product: CARTGTDEKLFF.

The chain has TRBV20-1 and TRBJ2-5; weak D call: TRBD2 (6 bases). The last part of the DNA fits TRBJ2-7 better; the J call may be wrong. This CDR3 spans 16 amino acids. CDR1 and CDR2 (germline): DFQATT, SNEGSKA (reference sequence). CDR3 DNA sequence: TGCAGTGCTATTTCCCTGGGGGGAGGTGGGCTTTACGAGCAGTACTTC. Its translation: CSAISLGGGGLYEQYF.

This clonotype was recorded many times. V usage is TRBV29-1 and J usage is TRBJ1-2; 7 nucleotides align to TRBD1. J was trimmed by 1 base and V by 4 bases; bases with no gene match: 6. Germline V gene lookup returns CDR1 SQVTM and CDR2 ANQGSEA. CDR3 size: 14 residues. CDR3 bases: TGCAGCGTTGTCCATGGGACAGTTAACTATGGCTACACCTTC. Translation gives CSVVHGTVNYGYTF.

This clonotype was counted ten times or more. CDR3 loop: CASSFIPGSYNEQFF. In nucleotides, the CDR3 is TGCGCCAGCAGCTTCATCCCTGGCTCCTACAATGAGCAGTTCTTC. The chain couples TRBV5-1 to TRBJ2-1; D not resolved. The V end was cut by 2 bases, the J end by 0 bases, with 9 bases between. CDR1 is SGHRS, CDR2 YFSETQ, per germline. The CDR3 loop spans 15 amino acids.

V is TRBV4-3 and J is TRBJ2-4, with D maybe TRBD1 (6 bases). The better agreement between TRBJ2-7 and the DNA end casts doubt on the J call. Germline-derived CDR1 and CDR2 are LGHNA and YSLEER. The CDR3 totals 15 residues. In nucleotides, the CDR3 is TGCGCCAGCAGCCAACAACGGGACATAAGTTACGAGCAGTACTTC. Translated, it gives CASSQQRDISYEQYF.

This clonotype turned up a few times. The junction differs from germline at one of its ends, possibly a read error. The chain joins TRBV7-2 to TRBJ1-1; D may be TRBD1 (5 bases). Germline V gives CDR1 SGHTA, CDR2 FQGNSA. CDR3 length: 16 amino acids. The CDR3 here is CAGSPPSGRVNTEAFF. DNA for the CDR3: TGTGCCGGCAGCCCCCCCTCGGGCAGGGTGAACACTGAAGCTTTCTTT.

There are many counts of this clonotype. The genes are TRBV12-3 or TRBV12-4 and TRBJ2-3; tentatively, D is TRBD1 (5 bases). The CDR3 consists of 14 residues. V lost 6 bases and J lost 7, with 17 bases in between. CDR3 sequence (DNA): TGTGCCAGCAGCTCCGGTACAAAGGGGTATACGCAGTATTTT. Translating it yields CASSSGTKGYTQYF.

This clonotype was found many times. The chain joins TRBV6-5 to TRBJ1-5; the D is unclear. CDR3 length equals 16 residues. The V end lost 0 bases, the J end lost 1 base, and 10 bases lay between the germline ends. Germline V gene sequence: CDR1 MNHEY, CDR2 SVGAGI. The chain's CDR3 is CASSYSGVGSNQPQHF. CDR3 in DNA: TGTGCCAGCAGTTACTCTGGGGTTGGGAGCAATCAGCCCCAGCATTTT.

The genes are TRBV7-8 and TRBJ1-2, with a possible D match to TRBD1 (6 bases). The CDR3 has 16 residues. CDR1 and CDR2 (germline): SGHVS, FQNEAQ. V gave up 2 bases and J gave up 3 bases, with 16 bases separating them. The CDR3 loop is CASSLFAWSGDYGYTF. Here the CDR3 DNA reads TGTGCCAGCAGCTTATTTGCATGGTCAGGGGACTATGGCTACACCTTC.